The present entry profiles one T cell receptor beta chain with its context. This record comes from a study of blood T cell repertoires in COVID-19. As for the study in general: COVID-19 samples from acute and convalescent phases originated in the United States, Italy and Spain.

As processed by the authors: How many nucleated cells were present was estimated from reference gene primer amplification. Repertoires were generated with immunoSEQ multiplex PCR, while TCRdb's copy carries only in-frame clones and drops some. The V and J calls and clone size are taken from that table; D and trimming were inferred from the DNA. The table shows over 400,000 clones, with less than 90% occurring only once. The length of the CDR3 is 15 residues. V was pared by 6 bases and J by 0 bases, with 15 bases between. Germline CDR1 MNHEY, CDR2 SVGAGI. The sequence came from a woman in her fifties or sixties with COVID-19, enrolled during active disease. The chain combines TRBV6-5 with TRBJ2-7; D may be TRBD2 (6 bases). The sample comprised peripheral blood. The chain's CDR3 is CASRFSGDPSYEQYF. In DNA, the CDR3 is TGTGCCAGCAGGTTCTCGGGAGACCCCTCCTACGAGCAGTACTTC.